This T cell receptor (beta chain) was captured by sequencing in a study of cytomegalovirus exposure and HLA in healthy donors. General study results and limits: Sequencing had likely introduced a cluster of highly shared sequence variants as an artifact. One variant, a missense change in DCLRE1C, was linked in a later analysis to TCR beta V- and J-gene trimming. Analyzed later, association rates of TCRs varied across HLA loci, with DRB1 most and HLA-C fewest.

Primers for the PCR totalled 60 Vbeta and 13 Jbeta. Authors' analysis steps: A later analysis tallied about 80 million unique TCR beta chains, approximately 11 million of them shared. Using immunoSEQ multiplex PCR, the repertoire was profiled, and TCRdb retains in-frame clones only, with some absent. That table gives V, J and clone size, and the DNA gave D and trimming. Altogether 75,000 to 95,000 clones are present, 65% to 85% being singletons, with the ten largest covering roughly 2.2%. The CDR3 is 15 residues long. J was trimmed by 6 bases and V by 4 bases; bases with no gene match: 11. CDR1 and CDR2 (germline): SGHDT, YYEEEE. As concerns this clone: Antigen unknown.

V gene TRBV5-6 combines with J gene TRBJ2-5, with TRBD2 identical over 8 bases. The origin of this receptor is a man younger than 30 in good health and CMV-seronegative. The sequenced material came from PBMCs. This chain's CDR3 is CASSPAGRARKTQYF. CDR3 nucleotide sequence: TGTGCCAGCAGCCCCGCCGGGAGGGCGAGGAAGACCCAGTACTTC.